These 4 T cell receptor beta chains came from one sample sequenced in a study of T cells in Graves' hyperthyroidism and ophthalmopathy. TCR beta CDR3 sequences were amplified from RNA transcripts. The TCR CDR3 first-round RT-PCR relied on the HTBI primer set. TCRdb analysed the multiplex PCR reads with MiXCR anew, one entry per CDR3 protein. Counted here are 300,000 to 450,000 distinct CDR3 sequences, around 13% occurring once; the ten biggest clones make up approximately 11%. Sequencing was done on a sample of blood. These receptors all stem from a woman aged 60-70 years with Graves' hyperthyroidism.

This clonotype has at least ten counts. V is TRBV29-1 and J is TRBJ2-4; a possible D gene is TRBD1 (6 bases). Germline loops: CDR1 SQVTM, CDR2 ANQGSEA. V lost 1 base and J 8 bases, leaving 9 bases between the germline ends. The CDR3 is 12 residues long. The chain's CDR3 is CSVEAQGDIQYF. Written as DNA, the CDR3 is TGCAGCGTTGAAGCACAGGGTGACATTCAGTACTTC.

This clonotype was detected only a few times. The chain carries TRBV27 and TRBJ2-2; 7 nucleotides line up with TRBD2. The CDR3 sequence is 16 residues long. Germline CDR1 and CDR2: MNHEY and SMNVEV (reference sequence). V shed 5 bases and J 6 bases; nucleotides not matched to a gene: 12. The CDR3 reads CASSPSGGGSPGELFF. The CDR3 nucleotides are TGTGCCAGCAGTCCCTCTGGGGGGGGAAGTCCCGGGGAGCTGTTTTTT.

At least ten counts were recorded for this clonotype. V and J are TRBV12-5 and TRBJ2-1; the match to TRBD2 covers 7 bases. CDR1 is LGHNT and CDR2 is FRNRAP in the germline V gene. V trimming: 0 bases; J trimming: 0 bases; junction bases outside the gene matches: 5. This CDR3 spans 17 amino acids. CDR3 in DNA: TGTGCTAGTGGTTTGGTAATAGGCGGGAGCTCCTACAATGAGCAGTTCTTC. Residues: CASGLVIGGSSYNEQFF.

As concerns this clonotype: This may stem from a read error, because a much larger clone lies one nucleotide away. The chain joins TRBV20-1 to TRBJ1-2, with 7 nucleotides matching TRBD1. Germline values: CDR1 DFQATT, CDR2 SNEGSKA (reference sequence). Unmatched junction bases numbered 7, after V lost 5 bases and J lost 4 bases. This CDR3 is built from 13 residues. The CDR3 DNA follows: TGCAGTGCTCAGGGGGTGGGAGGCTATGGCTACACCTTC. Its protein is CSAQGVGGYGYTF.